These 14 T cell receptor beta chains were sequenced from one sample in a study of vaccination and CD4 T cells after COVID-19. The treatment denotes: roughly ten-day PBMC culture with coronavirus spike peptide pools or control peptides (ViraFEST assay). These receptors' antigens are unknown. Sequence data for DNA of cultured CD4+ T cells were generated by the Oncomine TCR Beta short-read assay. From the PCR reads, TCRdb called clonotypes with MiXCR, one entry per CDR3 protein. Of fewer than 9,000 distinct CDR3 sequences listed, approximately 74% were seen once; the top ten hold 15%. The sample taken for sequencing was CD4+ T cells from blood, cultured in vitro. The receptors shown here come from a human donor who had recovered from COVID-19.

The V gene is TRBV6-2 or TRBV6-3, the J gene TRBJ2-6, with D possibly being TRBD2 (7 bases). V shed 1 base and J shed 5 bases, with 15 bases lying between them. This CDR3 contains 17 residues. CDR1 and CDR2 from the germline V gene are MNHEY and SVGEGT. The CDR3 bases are TGTGCCAGCAGTTACTTGGCGGGGGCCGGGAGGGCCAACGTCCTGACTTTC. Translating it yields CASSYLAGAGRANVLTF.

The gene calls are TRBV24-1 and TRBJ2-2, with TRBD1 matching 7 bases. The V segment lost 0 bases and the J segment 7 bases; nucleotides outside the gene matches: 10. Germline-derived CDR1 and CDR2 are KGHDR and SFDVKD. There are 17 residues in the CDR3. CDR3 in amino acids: CATSDLRGTGAYGELFF. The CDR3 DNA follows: TGTGCCACCAGTGATTTGAGGGGAACAGGGGCCTACGGGGAGCTGTTTTTT.

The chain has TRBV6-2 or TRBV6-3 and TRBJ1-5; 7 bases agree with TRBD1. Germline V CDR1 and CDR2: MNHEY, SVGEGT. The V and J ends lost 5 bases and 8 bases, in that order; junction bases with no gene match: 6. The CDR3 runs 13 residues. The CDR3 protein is CASSKQGKEPQHF. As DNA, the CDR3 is TGTGCCAGCAGTAAACAGGGGAAGGAGCCCCAGCATTTT.

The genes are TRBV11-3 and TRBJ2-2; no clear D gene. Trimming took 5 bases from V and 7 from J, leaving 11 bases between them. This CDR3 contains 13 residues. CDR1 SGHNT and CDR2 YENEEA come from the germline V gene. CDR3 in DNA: TGTGCCAGCAGCATCGTTAGGGACGGGGAGCTGTTTTTT. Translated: CASSIVRDGELFF. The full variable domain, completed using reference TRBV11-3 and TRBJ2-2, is EAGVVQSPRYKIIEKKQPVAFWCNPISGHNTLYWYLQNLGQGPELLIRYENEEAVDDSQLPKDRFSAERLKGVDSTLKIQPAELGDSAVYLCASSIVRDGELFFGEGSRLTVL.

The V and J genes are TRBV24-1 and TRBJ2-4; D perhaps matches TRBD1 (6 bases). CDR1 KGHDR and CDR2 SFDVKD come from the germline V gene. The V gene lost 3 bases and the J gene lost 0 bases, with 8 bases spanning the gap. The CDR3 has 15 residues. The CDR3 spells CATSDRDTAKNIQYF. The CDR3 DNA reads TGTGCCACCAGTGATAGGGACACAGCCAAAAACATTCAGTACTTC.

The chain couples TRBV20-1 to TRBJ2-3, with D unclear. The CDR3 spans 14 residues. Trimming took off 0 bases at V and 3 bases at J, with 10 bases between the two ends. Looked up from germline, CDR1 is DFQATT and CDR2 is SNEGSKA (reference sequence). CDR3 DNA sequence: TGCAGTGCTAGAGATCGGTCCTTAACAGATACGCAGTATTTT. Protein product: CSARDRSLTDTQYF.

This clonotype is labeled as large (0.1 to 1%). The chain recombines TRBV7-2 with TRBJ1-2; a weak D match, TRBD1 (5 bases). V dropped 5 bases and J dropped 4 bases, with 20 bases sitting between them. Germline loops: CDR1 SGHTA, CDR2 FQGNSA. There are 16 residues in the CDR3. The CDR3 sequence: CASSANGAVAGYGYTF. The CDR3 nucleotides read TGTGCCAGCAGCGCGAATGGGGCAGTCGCGGGCTATGGCTACACCTTC. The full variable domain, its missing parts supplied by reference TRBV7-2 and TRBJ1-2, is GAGVSQSPSNKVTEKGKDVELRCDPISGHTALYWYRQSLGQGLEFLIYFQGNSAPDKSGLPSDRFSAERTGGSVSTLTIQRTQQEDSAVYLCASSANGAVAGYGYTFGSGTRLTVV.

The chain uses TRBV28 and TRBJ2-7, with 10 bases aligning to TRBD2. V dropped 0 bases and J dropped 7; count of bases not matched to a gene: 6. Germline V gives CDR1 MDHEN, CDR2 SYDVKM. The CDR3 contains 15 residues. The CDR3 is CASSLWLAGAIEQYF. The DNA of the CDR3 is TGTGCCAGCAGTTTATGGCTAGCGGGGGCTATAGAGCAGTACTTC. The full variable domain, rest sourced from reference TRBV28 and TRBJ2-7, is DVKVTQSSRYLVKRTGEKVFLECVQDMDHENMFWYRQDPGLGLRLIYFSYDVKMKEKGDIPEGYSVSREKKERFSLILESASTNQTSMYLCASSLWLAGAIEQYFGPGTRLTVT.

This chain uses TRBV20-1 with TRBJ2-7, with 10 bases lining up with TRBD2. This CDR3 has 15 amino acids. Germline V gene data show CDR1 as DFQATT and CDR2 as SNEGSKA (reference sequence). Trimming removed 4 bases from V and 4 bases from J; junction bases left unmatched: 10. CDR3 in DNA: TGCAGTGCTACGAAGCGGGAGGGCCTAGGTTACGAGCAGTACTTC. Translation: CSATKREGLGYEQYF.

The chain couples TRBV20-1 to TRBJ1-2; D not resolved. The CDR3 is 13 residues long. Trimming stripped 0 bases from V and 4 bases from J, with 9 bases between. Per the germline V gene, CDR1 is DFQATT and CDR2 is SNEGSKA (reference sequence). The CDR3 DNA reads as TGCAGTGCTAGAGAGCCTCTAGGCTATGGCTACACCTTC. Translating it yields CSAREPLGYGYTF.

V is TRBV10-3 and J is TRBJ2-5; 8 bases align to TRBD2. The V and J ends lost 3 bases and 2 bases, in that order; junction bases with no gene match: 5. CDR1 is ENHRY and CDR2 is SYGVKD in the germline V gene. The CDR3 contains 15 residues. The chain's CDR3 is CAISDVAGSQETQYF. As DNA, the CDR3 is TGTGCCATCAGTGATGTAGCGGGGTCACAAGAGACCCAGTACTTC.

The CDR3 loop is CASTLIVGGTKNIQYF. CDR3 sequence (DNA): TGTGCCAGCACCCTGATCGTCGGGGGGACCAAAAACATTCAGTACTTC. V is TRBV6-1 and J is TRBJ2-4, with TRBD2 matching over 7 bases. V dropped 7 bases and J dropped 2; count of bases not matched to a gene: 11. The germline CDR1 and CDR2 sequences are MNHNS and SASEGT. There are 16 residues in the CDR3.

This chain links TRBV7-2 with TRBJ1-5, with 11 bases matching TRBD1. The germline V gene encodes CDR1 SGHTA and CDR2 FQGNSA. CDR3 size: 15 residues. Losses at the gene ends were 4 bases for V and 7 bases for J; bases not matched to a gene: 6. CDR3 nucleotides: TGTGCCAGCAGCTCGGGACAGGGGGTTGGGCAGCCCCAGCATTTT. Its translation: CASSSGQGVGQPQHF.

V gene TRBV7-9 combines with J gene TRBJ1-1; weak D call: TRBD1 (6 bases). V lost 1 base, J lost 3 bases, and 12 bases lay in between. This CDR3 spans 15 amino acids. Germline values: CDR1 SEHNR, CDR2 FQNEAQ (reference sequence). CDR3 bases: TGTGCCAGCAGCTTAGTATCAGGACAGTACACTGAAGCTTTCTTT. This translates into CASSLVSGQYTEAFF.